This TCR beta chain was sequenced in a study of T cells in Graves' hyperthyroidism and ophthalmopathy. Study context: At the time of initial diagnosis and before any treatment, peripheral blood was collected. Findings and limits, study-wide: Within blood appeared most thyroid clonotypes that had expanded above 0.001. Researchers report that a 13 V-J model separated ophthalmopathy from stable hyperthyroidism.

The V and J ends lost 8 bases and 5 bases respectively, with 16 bases between them. CDR3 length: 14 amino acids. Germline V CDR1 and CDR2: MNHNS, SASEGT. Orbital computed tomography, thyroid ultrasound, serum thyroxine and TRAb, and clinical symptoms together informed the diagnoses. The investigators amplified TCR beta CDR3 regions from RNA transcripts. Using the HTBI primer set, a first-round RT-PCR was run on the TCR CDR3. Each CDR3 protein gets one entry after TCRdb re-called the multiplex PCR reads with MiXCR. The sample holds roughly 350,000 distinct CDR3 sequences; 12% to 15% are singletons and the top ten take roughly 35%. As to this clonotype: Its antigen is still unknown.

The source material was blood. V and J are TRBV6-1 and TRBJ2-1; D is possibly TRBD1 or TRBD2 (5 bases each). This TCR derives from a woman between 35 and 50 years old with Graves' ophthalmopathy. The CDR3 reads CASLSTGLDNEQFF. The CDR3, as DNA: TGTGCCAGCCTTTCTACGGGGCTAGACAATGAGCAGTTCTTC.